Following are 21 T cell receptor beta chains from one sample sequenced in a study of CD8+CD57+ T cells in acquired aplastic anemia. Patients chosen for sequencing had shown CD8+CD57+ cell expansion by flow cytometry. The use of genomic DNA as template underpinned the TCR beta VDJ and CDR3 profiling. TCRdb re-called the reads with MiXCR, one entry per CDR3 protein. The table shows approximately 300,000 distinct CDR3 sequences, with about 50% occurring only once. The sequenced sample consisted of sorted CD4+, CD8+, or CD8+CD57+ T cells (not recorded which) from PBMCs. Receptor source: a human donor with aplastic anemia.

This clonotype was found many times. CDR3 amino acids: CASSPPWGGEAFF. CDR3 coding DNA: TGTGCCAGCAGCCCTCCCTGGGGGGGTGAAGCTTTCTTT. V usage is TRBV11-2 and J usage is TRBJ1-1, with a tentative D call TRBD1 (5 bases). Trimming left V 5 bases short and J 7 bases short, with 14 bases between. The CDR3 extends over 13 amino acids. Germline V gene sequence: CDR1 SGHAT, CDR2 FQNNGV. The variable domain in full, with the rest retrieved from reference TRBV11-2 and TRBJ1-1, is EAGVAQSPRYKIIEKRQSVAFWCNPISGHATLYWYQQILGQGPKLLIQFQNNGVVDDSQLPKDRFSAERLKGVDSTLKIQPAKLEDSAVYLCASSPPWGGEAFFGQGTRLTVV.

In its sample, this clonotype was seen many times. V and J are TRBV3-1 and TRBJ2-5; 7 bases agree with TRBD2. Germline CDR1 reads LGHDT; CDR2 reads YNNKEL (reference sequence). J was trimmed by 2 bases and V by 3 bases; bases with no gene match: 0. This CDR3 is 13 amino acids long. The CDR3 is CASSHSGQETQYF. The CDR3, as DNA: TGTGCCAGCAGCCATAGCGGGCAAGAGACCCAGTACTTC.

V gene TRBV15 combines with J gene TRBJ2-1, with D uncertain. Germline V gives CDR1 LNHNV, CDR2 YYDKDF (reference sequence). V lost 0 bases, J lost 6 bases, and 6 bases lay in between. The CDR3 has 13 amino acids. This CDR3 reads CATSRDPANEQFF. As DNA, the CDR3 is TGTGCCACCAGCAGAGATCCAGCCAATGAGCAGTTCTTC. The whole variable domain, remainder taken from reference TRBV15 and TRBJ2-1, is DAMVIQNPRYQVTQFGKPVTLSCSQTLNHNVMYWYQQKSSQAPKLLFHYYDKDFNNEADTPDNFQSRRPNTSFCFLDIRSPGLGDTAMYLCATSRDPANEQFFGPGTRLTVL.

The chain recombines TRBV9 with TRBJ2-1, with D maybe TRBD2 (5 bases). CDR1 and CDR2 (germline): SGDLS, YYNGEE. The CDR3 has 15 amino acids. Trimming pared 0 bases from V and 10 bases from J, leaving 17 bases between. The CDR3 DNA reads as TGTGCCAGCAGCGTAGCTCGGGGAAGAGACGGAGAGCAGTTCTTC. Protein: CASSVARGRDGEQFF.

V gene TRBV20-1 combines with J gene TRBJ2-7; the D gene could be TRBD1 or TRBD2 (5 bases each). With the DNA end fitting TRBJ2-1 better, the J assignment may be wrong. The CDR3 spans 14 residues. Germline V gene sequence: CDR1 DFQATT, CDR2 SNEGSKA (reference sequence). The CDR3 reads CSALVGSGRGEQFF. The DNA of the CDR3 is TGCAGTGCCCTAGTAGGAAGCGGACGGGGCGAGCAGTTCTTC.

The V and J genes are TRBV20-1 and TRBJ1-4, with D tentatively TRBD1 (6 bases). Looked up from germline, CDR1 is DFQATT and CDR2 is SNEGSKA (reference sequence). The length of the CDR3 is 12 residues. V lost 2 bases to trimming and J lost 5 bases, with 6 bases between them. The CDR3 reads CSARTGNEKLFF. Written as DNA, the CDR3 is TGCAGTGCTAGAACAGGGAATGAAAAACTGTTTTTT.

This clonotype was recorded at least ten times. This CDR3 reads CASSHRTGIVGAFF. The CDR3 DNA reads as TGTGCCAGCAGCCACAGGACAGGGATAGTTGGAGCTTTCTTT. V usage is TRBV7-9 and J usage is TRBJ1-1, with 8 positions matching TRBD1. The junction had 12 bases not matched to a gene; V was cut back by 5 bases and J by 10 bases. The CDR3 sequence is 14 residues long. Germline V gene data show CDR1 as SEHNR and CDR2 as FQNEAQ (reference sequence).

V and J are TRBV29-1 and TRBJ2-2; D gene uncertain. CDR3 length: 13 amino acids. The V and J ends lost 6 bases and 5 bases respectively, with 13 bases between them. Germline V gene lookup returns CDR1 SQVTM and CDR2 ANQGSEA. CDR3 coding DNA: TGCAGCGTGGGGATTCCCCAGACCGGGGAGCTGTTTTTT. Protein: CSVGIPQTGELFF.

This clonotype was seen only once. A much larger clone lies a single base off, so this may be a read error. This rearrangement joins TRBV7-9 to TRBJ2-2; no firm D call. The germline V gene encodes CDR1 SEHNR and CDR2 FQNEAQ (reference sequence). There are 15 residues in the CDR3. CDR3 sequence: CASSLGFRNTRELFF. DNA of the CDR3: TGTGCCAGCAGCTTAGGTTTCCGGAACACCCGGGAGCTGTTTTTT.

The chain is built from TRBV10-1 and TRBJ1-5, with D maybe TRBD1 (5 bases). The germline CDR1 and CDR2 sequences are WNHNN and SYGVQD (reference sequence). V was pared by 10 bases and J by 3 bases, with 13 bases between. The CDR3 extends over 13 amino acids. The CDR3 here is CANEDSINQPQHF. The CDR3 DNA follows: TGCGCCAATGAAGACAGTATCAATCAGCCCCAGCATTTT.

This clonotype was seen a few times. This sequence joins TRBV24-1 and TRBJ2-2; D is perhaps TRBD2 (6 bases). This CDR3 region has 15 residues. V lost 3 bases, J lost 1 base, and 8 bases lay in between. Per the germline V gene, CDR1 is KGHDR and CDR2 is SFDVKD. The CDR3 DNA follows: TGTGCCACCAGTGATGGGGGACTGAACACCGGGGAGCTGTTTTTT. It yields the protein CATSDGGLNTGELFF.

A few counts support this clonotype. This CDR3 is CATSVPSGPQHF. The CDR3 DNA reads TGTGCCACCAGTGTGCCCTCCGGGCCCCAGCATTTT. V and J are TRBV24-1 and TRBJ1-5; D is ambiguous. There are 12 residues in the CDR3. The V gene lost 5 bases and the J gene lost 9 bases, with 10 bases spanning the gap. CDR1 is KGHDR, CDR2 SFDVKD, per germline.

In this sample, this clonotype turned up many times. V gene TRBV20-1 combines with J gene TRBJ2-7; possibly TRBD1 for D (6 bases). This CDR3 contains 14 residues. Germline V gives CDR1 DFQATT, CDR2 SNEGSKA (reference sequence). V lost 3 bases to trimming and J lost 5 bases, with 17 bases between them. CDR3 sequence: CSASQTGYGHEQYF. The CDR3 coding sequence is TGCAGTGCTAGCCAGACAGGATACGGCCACGAGCAGTACTTC.

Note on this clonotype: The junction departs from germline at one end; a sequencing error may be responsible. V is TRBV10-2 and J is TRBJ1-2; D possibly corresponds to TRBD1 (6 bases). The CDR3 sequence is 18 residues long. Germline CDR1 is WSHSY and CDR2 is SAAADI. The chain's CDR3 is CASSRVVAGTGPGVGYTF. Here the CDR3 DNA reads TGCGCCAGCAGCCGCGTGGTAGCGGGCACAGGGCCTGGAGTTGGCTACACTTTC.

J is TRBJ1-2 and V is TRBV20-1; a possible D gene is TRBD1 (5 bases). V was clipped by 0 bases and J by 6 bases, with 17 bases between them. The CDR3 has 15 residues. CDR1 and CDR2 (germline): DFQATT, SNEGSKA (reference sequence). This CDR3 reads CSARDLGREGDGYTF. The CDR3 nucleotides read TGCAGTGCTAGAGACCTGGGACGGGAAGGAGATGGCTACACCTTC.

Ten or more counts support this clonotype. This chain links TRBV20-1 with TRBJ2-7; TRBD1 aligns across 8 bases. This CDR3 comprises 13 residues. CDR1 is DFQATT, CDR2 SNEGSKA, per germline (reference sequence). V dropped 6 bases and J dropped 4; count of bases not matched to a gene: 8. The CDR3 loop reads CSARTGHRYEQYF. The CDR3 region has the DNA TGCAGTGCGAGGACAGGGCACAGATACGAGCAGTACTTC.

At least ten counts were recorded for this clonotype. CDR3 amino acids: CAGSKRRGSGTQYF. As DNA, the CDR3 is TGCGCCGGTTCTAAAAGACGGGGGAGTGGGACCCAGTACTTC. The V call is TRBV10-1, the J call TRBJ2-5; perhaps TRBD2 as D (6 bases). V dropped 11 bases and J dropped 7 bases, with 23 bases sitting between them. This CDR3 is built from 14 residues. The germline V gene has CDR1 WNHNN and CDR2 SYGVQD (reference sequence).

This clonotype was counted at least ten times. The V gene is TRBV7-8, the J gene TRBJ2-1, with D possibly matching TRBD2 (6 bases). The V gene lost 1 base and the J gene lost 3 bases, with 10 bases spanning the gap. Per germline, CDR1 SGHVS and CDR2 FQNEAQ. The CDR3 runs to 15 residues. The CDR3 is CASSLVSSGYNEQFF. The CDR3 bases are TGTGCCAGCAGCTTAGTGAGTAGCGGCTACAATGAGCAGTTCTTC. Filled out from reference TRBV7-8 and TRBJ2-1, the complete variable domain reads GAGVSQSPRYKVAKRGQDVALRCDPISGHVSLFWYQQALGQGPEFLTYFQNEAQLDKSGLPSDRFFAERPEGSVSTLKIQRTQQEDSAVYLCASSLVSSGYNEQFFGPGTRLTVL.

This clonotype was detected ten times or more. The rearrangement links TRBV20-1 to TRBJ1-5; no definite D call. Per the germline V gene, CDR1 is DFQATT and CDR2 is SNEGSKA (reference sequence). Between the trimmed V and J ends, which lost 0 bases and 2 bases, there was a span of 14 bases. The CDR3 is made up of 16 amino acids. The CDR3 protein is CSARDPGLGGNQPQHF. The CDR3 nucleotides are TGCAGTGCTAGAGATCCCGGGCTCGGGGGCAATCAGCCCCAGCATTTT.

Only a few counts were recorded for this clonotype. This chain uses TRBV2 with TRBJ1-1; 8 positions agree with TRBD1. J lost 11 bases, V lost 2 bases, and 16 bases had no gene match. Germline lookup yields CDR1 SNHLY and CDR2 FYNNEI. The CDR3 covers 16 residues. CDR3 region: CASSESRTGPTKRAFF. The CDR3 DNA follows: TGTGCCAGCAGTGAATCGAGGACAGGGCCAACGAAAAGGGCTTTCTTT.

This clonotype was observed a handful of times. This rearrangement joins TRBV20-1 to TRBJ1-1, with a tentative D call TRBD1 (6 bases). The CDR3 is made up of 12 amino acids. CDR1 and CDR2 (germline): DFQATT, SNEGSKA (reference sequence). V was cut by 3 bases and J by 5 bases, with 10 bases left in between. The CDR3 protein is CSASGGQTEAFF. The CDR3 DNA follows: TGCAGTGCTAGCGGGGGGCAGACTGAAGCTTTCTTT.